These T cell receptor beta chains were read from a single sample in a study of response to subunit inactivated influenza vaccine. TCRdb fed the RT-PCR reads into MiXCR, producing one record per CDR3 protein. This sample has about 650,000 distinct CDR3 sequences, with roughly 14% found just once. The sample here was PBMCs from blood, taken roughly 13 days after vaccination. The receptor source for this set is a middle-aged man who received an inactivated influenza vaccine. CDR3s include the opening cysteine and the closing phenylalanine or tryptophan. A D gene is named only where the DNA matches it firmly. The size entry is marked missing in some rows and otherwise reads once, few, many or a size class.

V	J	D	size	DNA	CDR3
TRBV12-3/TRBV12-4	TRBJ2-2	TRBD1	.	TGTGCCAGCACGGCCCGGACAGGCTTCACCGGGGAGCTGTTTTTT	CASTARTGFTGELFF
TRBV28	TRBJ2-7	TRBD1	few	TGTGCCAGCAGTCTTACAGGGGTCTCCAGCGAGCAGTACTTC	CASSLTGVSSEQYF
TRBV29-1	TRBJ1-2	.	many	TGCAGCGACCTAGGGTTCGGGAACTATGGCTACACCTTC	CSDLGFGNYGYTF
TRBV20-1	TRBJ2-1	.	.	TGCAGTGGGGGGCGCCACTACAATGAGCAGTTCTTC	CSGGRHYNEQFF
TRBV3-1	TRBJ2-7	TRBD2	.	TGTGCCAGCAGCCAAGATCGCGTCCTAGCGGGAGCTAACGAGCAGTACTTC	CASSQDRVLAGANEQYF
TRBV4-3	TRBJ2-1	.	.	TGCGCCAGCAGCCAAGATGGGGCAGGAGGGTGGGATGAGCAGTTCTTC	CASSQDGAGGWDEQFF
TRBV20-1	TRBJ2-7	.	many	TGCAGTGTGGGCCAACTATACGAGCAGTACTTC	CSVGQLYEQYF
TRBV7-8	TRBJ2-7	.	few	TGTGCCAGCAGCTTATCGCAGGGAGGCGAGCAGTACTTC	CASSLSQGGEQYF
TRBV25-1	TRBJ1-6	.	few	TGTGCCAGCAGTGAAAGGCAGGGTGGAAATTCACCCCTCCACTTT	CASSERQGGNSPLHF
TRBV5-1	TRBJ1-2	.	many	TGCGCCAGCAGCTTGGCCGGGACAAACTATGGCTACACCTTC	CASSLAGTNYGYTF
TRBV13	TRBJ2-7	.	.	TGTGCCAGCAGCTCACGCAACGCCCTCTCTTACGAGCAGTACTTC	CASSSRNALSYEQYF
TRBV15	TRBJ2-5	.	few	TGTGCCACCGCTAAGGGGGCGGGGGAAGAGACCCAGTACTTC	CATAKGAGEETQYF
TRBV6-2/TRBV6-3	TRBJ1-5	.	.	TGTGCCAGCAGTTACAACCGCAGGAGCAATCAGCCCCAGCATTTT	CASSYNRRSNQPQHF
TRBV7-9	TRBJ2-7	.	few	TGTGCCAGCAGCTTAGCTCAAGGGTTCGCCTACGAGCAGTACTTC	CASSLAQGFAYEQYF
TRBV10-3	TRBJ2-3	TRBD2	.	TGTGCCATCAGTGAGACGGGGGGGCCCGTAGATACGCAGTATTTT	CAISETGGPVDTQYF
TRBV12-3/TRBV12-4	TRBJ1-6	.	.	TGTGCCAGCAGTTTCGGGACCTCACCCCTCCACTTT	CASSFGTSPLHF
TRBV20-1	TRBJ2-1	TRBD2	few	TGCAGTGCTAGGCCGACTAGCCCCTTTGACAATGAGCAGTTCTTC	CSARPTSPFDNEQFF
TRBV12-3/TRBV12-4	TRBJ2-6	TRBD2	.	TGTGCCAGCAGCCAGGGACTAGCCGGACGATCTGGGGCCAACGTCCTGACTTTC	CASSQGLAGRSGANVLTF
TRBV7-6	TRBJ2-2	TRBD1	.	TGTGCCATCGGACAGGGAAGAACCGGGGAGCTGTTTTTT	CAIGQGRTGELFF
TRBV20-1	TRBJ2-3	.	once	TGCAGTGCCAATGACCCAACGGGACAAAACACAGATACGCAGTATTTT	CSANDPTGQNTDTQYF
TRBV20-1	TRBJ2-7	.	.	TGCAGTGCTCCCGACCGTTTGGTATACGAGCAGTACTTC	CSAPDRLVYEQYF
TRBV29-1	TRBJ2-3	.	.	TGCAGCGTTACCAGGGTCGGCACAGATACGCAGTATTTT	CSVTRVGTDTQYF
TRBV7-2	TRBJ1-2	.	.	TGTGCCAGCAGCTTAGTTGGGGGTGGCTACACCTTC	CASSLVGGGYTF
TRBV10-3	TRBJ2-1	TRBD2	.	TGTGCCATCAGTGAGGAACTAGCGGGATTAGATGAGCAGTTCTTC	CAISEELAGLDEQFF
TRBV3-1	TRBJ2-5	.	few	TGTGCCAGCGCGTACGGGAGTACTTTAGAGACCCAGTACTTC	CASAYGSTLETQYF
TRBV7-2	TRBJ2-3	.	.	TGTGCCAGCAGCTTAGATGCGGGGTCGCAGTATTTT	CASSLDAGSQYF
TRBV9	TRBJ2-1	.	few	TGTGCCAGCAGCGTAGGAACAGGGAGGACACAGTTCTTC	CASSVGTGRTQFF
TRBV14	TRBJ2-7	.	.	TGTGCCAGCAGCCGAGGGTCCTTCGAGCAGTACTTC	CASSRGSFEQYF
TRBV20-1	TRBJ2-5	.	few	TGCAGTGCTAGCGAGGGAGAGACCCAGTACTTC	CSASEGETQYF
TRBV15	TRBJ1-4	.	few	TGTGCCACCAGCAGGGTCGTAGCAACTAATGAAAAACTGTTTTTT	CATSRVVATNEKLFF
TRBV6-1	TRBJ2-1	TRBD1	few	TGTGCCAGCAGTCCAAGACAGGGGGCGTTAAATGAGCAGTTCTTC	CASSPRQGALNEQFF
TRBV20-1	TRBJ2-7	.	few	TGCAGTGCTCCCATTTCCCGCGGCAGAGAGCAGTACTTC	CSAPISRGREQYF
TRBV20-1	TRBJ1-5	.	many	TGCAGTGCTAGATTACAGGGTGGCAATCAGCCCCAGCATTTT	CSARLQGGNQPQHF
TRBV15	TRBJ1-3	.	.	TGTGCCACCAGCCGGCAGGGGCTCACTGGAAACACCATATATTTT	CATSRQGLTGNTIYF
TRBV4-3	TRBJ2-1	.	.	TGCGCCAGCAGCCAAGGTCTTAACTCCTACAATGAGCAGTTCTTC	CASSQGLNSYNEQFF
TRBV29-1	TRBJ2-1	.	.	TGCAGCGTTGCTTGGGGGGTCGTGCAGTTCTTC	CSVAWGVVQFF
TRBV3-1	TRBJ2-2	TRBD2	.	TGTGCCAGCAGCGTAAGCGGGGGCGCGCGTACCGGGGAGCTGTTTTTT	CASSVSGGARTGELFF
TRBV3-1	TRBJ1-1	.	few	TGTGCCAGCAGCGAGCGGGGGGCTGGAAACACTGAAGCTTTCTTT	CASSERGAGNTEAFF
TRBV2	TRBJ2-6	.	few	TGTGCCAGCACTAACTTCGGTCGCTCTGGGGCCAACGTCCTGACTTTC	CASTNFGRSGANVLTF
TRBV4-3	TRBJ1-4	.	.	TGCGCCAGCAGCCAAGAATACGGTCCTGATAATGAAAAACTGTTTTTT	CASSQEYGPDNEKLFF
TRBV27	TRBJ2-7	TRBD1	few	TGTGCCAGCGCGTCCTTGGACAGGGTAGCGTACGAGCAGTACTTC	CASASLDRVAYEQYF
TRBV15	TRBJ1-5	.	.	TGTGCCACCAGCACCCGACGGCATTCGGGGCAAGGTCAGCCCCAGCATTTT	CATSTRRHSGQGQPQHF
TRBV29-1	TRBJ2-3	TRBD2	few	TGCAGCGTAACTAGCGGGAGTCAAACAGATACGCAGTATTTT	CSVTSGSQTDTQYF
TRBV2	TRBJ1-5	.	.	TGTGCCAGCACCCTTGGCGGGCCCCAGCATTTT	CASTLGGPQHF
TRBV15	TRBJ2-4	TRBD1	few	TGTGCCACCAGCCGCGGACAGGGGCTGGCCAAAAACATTCAGTACTTC	CATSRGQGLAKNIQYF